The 22 T cell receptor beta chains listed next were all sequenced from one sample in a study of blood T cell repertoires in COVID-19. Clones were sequenced by immunoSEQ multiplex PCR, and TCRdb holds only the in-frame ones, with some missing. Of 150,000 to 250,000 clones in the sample, about four fifths are singletons; the top ten hold over 5%. The specimen sequenced was peripheral blood. The receptor source for this set is a woman in her thirties or forties with COVID-19, enrolled during active disease.

As regards this clone: Other DNA sequences in the sample encode the same CDR3. This sequence joins TRBV10-3 and TRBJ1-2; D might be TRBD1 (5 bases). The CDR3 is made up of 15 amino acids. CDR1 is ENHRY, CDR2 SYGVKD, per germline. Trimming stripped 0 bases from V and 3 bases from J, with 11 bases between. CDR3 coding DNA: TGTGCCATCAGTGAGTCAAGGAAAGGGGACTATGGCTACACCTTC. Translation gives CAISESRKGDYGYTF.

The chain links TRBV9 to TRBJ2-1, with D tentatively TRBD1 (8 bases). The CDR3 has 15 amino acids. Germline values: CDR1 SGDLS, CDR2 YYNGEE. V shed 3 bases and J shed 4 bases, with 14 bases lying between them. This CDR3 is CASSGTGGGYNEQFF. The CDR3 nucleotides read TGTGCCAGCAGCGGCACAGGGGGGGGGTACAATGAGCAGTTCTTC.

J is TRBJ2-3 and V is TRBV10-3; the match to TRBD2 covers 8 bases. Germline V CDR1 and CDR2: ENHRY, SYGVKD. This CDR3 is 16 amino acids long. Trimming removed 6 bases from V and 1 base from J; junction bases left unmatched: 9. DNA for the CDR3: TGTGCCATCAGCTCCGGGAGGGGCGGCGGCACAGATACGCAGTATTTT. Protein sequence: CAISSGRGGGTDTQYF.

The chain combines TRBV9 with TRBJ1-1, with D unclear. Per the germline V gene, CDR1 is SGDLS and CDR2 is YYNGEE. The CDR3 runs to 15 residues. Trimming pared 0 bases from V and 3 bases from J, leaving 12 bases between. The CDR3 nucleotides read TGTGCCAGCAGCGTAGACGGGGAGAGGGACACTGAAGCTTTCTTT. Protein sequence: CASSVDGERDTEAFF.

V usage is TRBV23-1 and J usage is TRBJ1-5; D is possibly TRBD1 (5 bases). TRBV23-1 qualifies as an ORF whose function is uncertain. The CDR3 loop spans 14 amino acids. V was clipped by 1 base and J by 4 bases, with 8 bases between them. CDR3 region: CASSQLRGNQPQHF. As DNA, the CDR3 is TGCGCCAGCAGTCAATTAAGGGGAAATCAGCCCCAGCATTTT.

The chain carries TRBV6-2 or TRBV6-3 and TRBJ2-7, with TRBD1 matching over 9 bases. The trim removed 5 bases at V and 5 bases at J, leaving 10 bases unmatched. CDR1 is MNHEY, CDR2 SVGEGT, per germline. This CDR3 has 15 residues. CDR3: CASSNRGRAADEQYF. DNA for the CDR3: TGTGCCAGCAGTAACAGGGGGCGCGCGGCGGACGAGCAGTACTTC.

J is TRBJ2-1 and V is TRBV7-2; the D gene is possibly TRBD2 (6 bases). CDR3 size: 15 residues. The V end lost 3 bases, the J end lost 2 bases, and 11 bases lay between the germline ends. Germline CDR1 SGHTA, CDR2 FQGNSA. CDR3 in amino acids: CASSFGTGAYNEQFF. Here the CDR3 DNA reads TGTGCCAGCAGCTTTGGGACTGGGGCCTACAATGAGCAGTTCTTC.

This rearrangement joins TRBV9 to TRBJ2-2, with 11 bases matching TRBD2. The ends lost 4 bases at V and 6 bases at J; junction bases unmatched: 8. The CDR3 has 16 residues. Germline CDR1 and CDR2: SGDLS and YYNGEE. The CDR3 nucleotides are TGTGCCAGCAGCCTACGTGGTAGCGGGGGGGCCGGGGAGCTGTTTTTT. Translated: CASSLRGSGGAGELFF.

The chain combines TRBV5-1 with TRBJ2-2; D is uncertain. The V gene lost 1 base and the J gene lost 7 bases, with 11 bases spanning the gap. Germline values: CDR1 SGHRS, CDR2 YFSETQ. The CDR3 covers 14 residues. CDR3 bases: TGCGCCAGCAGCTTGAGTCCGGAGCACGGGGAGCTGTTTTTT. It specifies CASSLSPEHGELFF.

This clone was counted a single time. The chain employs TRBV28 and TRBJ2-3; TRBD2 is a possible D gene (5 bases). The germline V and J ends were trimmed by 6 bases and 1 base, with 14 bases remaining between them. The length of the CDR3 is 15 residues. Germline CDR1 MDHEN, CDR2 SYDVKM. The CDR3 protein is CASSRGADRTDTQYF. CDR3 in DNA: TGTGCCAGCAGCCGAGGAGCGGACCGCACAGATACGCAGTATTTT.

The J gene is TRBJ2-7, the V gene TRBV10-2, with 11 bases identical to TRBD2. J lost 0 bases, V lost 7 bases, and 11 bases had no gene match. The CDR3 sequence is 17 residues long. Germline V gene lookup returns CDR1 WSHSY and CDR2 SAAADI. The CDR3 coding sequence is TGCGCCAGCACAGGACTAGCGGGCCCGAGGAGCTCCTACGAGCAGTACTTC. It yields the protein CASTGLAGPRSSYEQYF.

The rearrangement links TRBV3-1 (or the pseudogene TRBV3-2) to TRBJ1-3, with D unresolved. The CDR3 spans 16 residues. V was pared by 0 bases and J by 0 bases, with 9 bases between. CDR1 is LGHDT, CDR2 YNNKEL, per germline (reference sequence). For the CDR3, the DNA is TGTGCCAGCAGCCAAGACGTCCTTGTCTCTGGAAACACCATATATTTT. Protein sequence: CASSQDVLVSGNTIYF.

This clone turned up a few times. V is TRBV15 and J is TRBJ2-1; 10 nucleotides agree with TRBD2. The CDR3 spans 17 residues. Looked up from germline, CDR1 is LNHNV and CDR2 is YYDKDF (reference sequence). With V trimmed by 0 bases and J by 3 bases, 5 bases remained unmatched. The CDR3 is CATSRDLAGGIYNEQFF. CDR3 coding DNA: TGTGCCACCAGCAGAGACTTAGCGGGGGGCATCTACAATGAGCAGTTCTTC.

This sequence joins TRBV6-5 and TRBJ1-2; weak D call: TRBD1 (5 bases). The CDR3 length is 13 residues. CDR1 and CDR2 (germline): MNHEY, SVGAGI. V lost 2 bases and J 7 bases, leaving 11 bases between the germline ends. CDR3 nucleotides: TGTGCCAGCAGTTACGTATCGGGGGGTGGCTACACCTTC. Residues: CASSYVSGGGYTF.

The table lists this clone with a few counts. This sequence joins TRBV29-1 and TRBJ2-5, with 9 bases that match TRBD2. The CDR3 runs to 13 residues. V trimming: 6 bases; J trimming: 5 bases; junction bases outside the gene matches: 7. Germline CDR1 SQVTM, CDR2 ANQGSEA. The CDR3 region is CSVRGGFVETQYF. The CDR3, as DNA: TGCAGCGTGCGGGGGGGGTTCGTGGAGACCCAGTACTTC. Complete variable domain (other parts from reference TRBV29-1 and TRBJ2-5): SAVISQKPSRDICQRGTSLTIQCQVDSQVTMMFWYRQQPGQSLTLIATANQGSEATYESGFVIDKFPISRPNLTFSTLTVSNMSPEDSSIYLCSVRGGFVETQYFGPGTRLLVL.

This clone was observed once. The chain has TRBV19 and TRBJ1-5; 7 nucleotides agree with TRBD1. This CDR3 spans 16 amino acids. V dropped 3 bases and J dropped 0; count of bases not matched to a gene: 5. Per the germline V gene, CDR1 is LNHDA and CDR2 is SQIVND (reference sequence). CDR3 amino acids: CASSMSRGLSNQPQHF. DNA for the CDR3: TGTGCCAGTAGTATGTCGAGGGGGCTTAGCAATCAGCCCCAGCATTTT. Filled out from reference TRBV19 and TRBJ1-5, the complete variable domain reads DGGITQSPKYLFRKEGQNVTLSCEQNLNHDAMYWYRQDPGQGLRLIYYSQIVNDFQKGDIAEGYSVSREKKESFPLTVTSAQKNPTAFYLCASSMSRGLSNQPQHFGDGTRLSIL.

This clone showed up just a few times. The V and J genes are TRBV9 and TRBJ1-1; 8 nucleotides align to TRBD1. This CDR3 is built from 14 residues. Germline lookup yields CDR1 SGDLS and CDR2 YYNGEE. V shed 4 bases and J 6 bases; nucleotides not matched to a gene: 8. The CDR3 DNA reads as TGTGCCAGCAGCAACGGACAGGGTGGCGCTGAAGCTTTCTTT. Translation: CASSNGQGGAEAFF.

This sequence joins TRBV10-2 and TRBJ2-7, with D tentatively TRBD2 (5 bases). Germline CDR1 and CDR2: WSHSY and SAAADI. The CDR3 has 17 residues. The V end was cut by 4 bases, the J end by 2 bases, with 21 bases between. The CDR3 is CASSAVRSTTLPYEQYF. The CDR3 bases are TGCGCCAGCAGTGCGGTTCGGTCGACTACCCTACCCTACGAGCAGTACTTC.

The rearrangement links TRBV4-3 to TRBJ2-7; perhaps TRBD2 as D (5 bases). The CDR3 is made up of 17 amino acids. Per the germline V gene, CDR1 is LGHNA and CDR2 is YSLEER. Between the trimmed V and J ends, which lost 0 bases and 1 base, there was a span of 16 bases. DNA of the CDR3: TGCGCCAGCAGCCAAGATTGGGCGGCCGAGGGATCCTACGAGCAGTACTTC. Its protein product is CASSQDWAAEGSYEQYF.

The rearrangement joins TRBV5-5 to TRBJ2-5, with a possible D match to TRBD1 (6 bases). The CDR3 spans 13 residues. V lost 4 bases to trimming and J lost 5 bases, with 12 bases between them. In germline, CDR1 is SGHKS, CDR2 YYEKEE (reference sequence). CDR3 sequence reads: CASSPGQLETQYF. The DNA for the CDR3 is TGTGCCAGCAGCCCAGGACAGCTGGAGACCCAGTACTTC. Full variable domain (remainder filled in from reference TRBV5-5 and TRBJ2-5): DAGVTQSPTHLIKTRGQQVTLRCSPISGHKSVSWYQQVLGQGPQFIFQYYEKEERGRGNFPDRFSARQFPNYSSELNVNALLLGDSALYLCASSPGQLETQYFGPGTRLLVL.

The rearrangement uses TRBV6-1 and TRBJ1-2; D not resolved. Germline V gives CDR1 MNHNS, CDR2 SASEGT. Trimming stripped 3 bases from V and 7 bases from J, with 6 bases between. The CDR3 runs to 11 residues. DNA of the CDR3: TGTGCCAGCAGTGACGGGTTTGGCTACACCTTC. Amino acids: CASSDGFGYTF.

The chain uses TRBV4-1 and TRBJ2-3; 10 nucleotides match TRBD2. The CDR3 is 16 amino acids. In germline, CDR1 is MGHRA, CDR2 YSYEKL. The junction had 11 bases not matched to a gene; V was cut back by 3 bases and J by 8 bases. The CDR3 nucleotides read TGCGCCAGCAGCCAGATCCTAGCGGGGGTACACGGTACGCAGTATTTT. Translating gives CASSQILAGVHGTQYF.